The 14 T cell receptor beta chains listed next were all sequenced from one sample in a study of PD-1 blockade in mismatch repair-deficient tumors. Clones were sequenced by immunoSEQ multiplex PCR, and TCRdb holds only the in-frame ones, with some missing. The data contain about 84,000 clones, roughly 80% of them singletons. The input for sequencing was peripheral blood, taken 12 weeks after starting pembrolizumab. These receptors were taken from an adult with mismatch repair-deficient cancer.

This clone was seen a handful of times. The rearrangement joins TRBV5-1 to TRBJ2-7; D remains ambiguous. CDR3 length: 14 amino acids. V was cut by 1 base and J by 0 bases, with 8 bases left in between. Germline lookup yields CDR1 SGHRS and CDR2 YFSETQ. The CDR3 here is CASSLKGGSYEQYF. The DNA for the CDR3 is TGCGCCAGCAGCTTGAAAGGCGGCTCCTACGAGCAGTACTTC.

The gene calls are TRBV25-1 and TRBJ1-3; D gene unclear. Deletions cut 4 bases from V and 0 bases from J, with 4 bases between. CDR1 is MGHDK, CDR2 SYGVNS, per germline. CDR3 length: 13 residues. The CDR3 DNA reads TGTGCCAGCAGTGGGTACTCTGGAAACACCATATATTTT. Its translation is CASSGYSGNTIYF.

The chain recombines TRBV6-5 with TRBJ1-3; 7 bases are a match to TRBD1. Looked up from germline, CDR1 is MNHEY and CDR2 is SVGAGI. The CDR3 loop spans 15 amino acids. Germline trimming cut 6 bases from V and 0 bases from J; bases unmatched to any gene: 5. For the CDR3, the DNA is TGTGCCAGCAGGATTACAGGGGTCTCTGGAAACACCATATATTTT. Its translation: CASRITGVSGNTIYF.

This chain connects TRBV7-9 to TRBJ1-1; D perhaps matches TRBD1 (6 bases). This CDR3 has 14 amino acids. Germline values: CDR1 SEHNR, CDR2 FQNEAQ (reference sequence). V lost 3 bases and J lost 1, with 9 bases in between. The CDR3 coding sequence is TGTGCCAGCAGCTTGGGGGGGCCGAACACTGAAGCTTTCTTT. This translates into CASSLGGPNTEAFF.

This clone came up many times. The chain employs TRBV10-2 and TRBJ1-4; 7 bases fit TRBD1. Germline CDR1 WSHSY, CDR2 SAAADI. The V segment lost 8 bases and the J segment 5 bases; nucleotides outside the gene matches: 11. There are 15 residues in the CDR3. This CDR3 is CASLGGPGGNEKLFF. Here the CDR3 DNA reads TGCGCCAGCTTAGGAGGTCCAGGGGGAAATGAAAAACTGTTTTTT.

This clone occurred a few times. The gene calls are TRBV27 and TRBJ2-3; 9 nucleotides align to TRBD1. The V and J ends lost 4 bases and 2 bases, in that order; junction bases with no gene match: 7. Germline CDR1 reads MNHEY; CDR2 reads SMNVEV (reference sequence). The CDR3 spans 16 residues. CDR3 DNA: TGTGCCAGCAGTTCCCCGACAGGGGGATTCACAGATACGCAGTATTTT. It encodes CASSSPTGGFTDTQYF.

About this clone: This may stem from a read error, because a much larger clone lies one nucleotide away. This chain joins TRBV5-4 and TRBJ1-1; no reliable D call. With 4 bases removed from V and 4 bases from J, the gap between germline ends came to 11 bases. The CDR3 loop spans 13 amino acids. Germline V lookup: CDR1 SGHNT, CDR2 YYREEE (reference sequence). The CDR3 loop reads CASSREGSTEAFF. In DNA, the CDR3 is TGTGCCAGCAGCCGAGAGGGTAGCACTGAAGCTTTCTTT.

This clone appeared a few times. This sequence joins TRBV6-5 and TRBJ2-1, with TRBD1 as a possible D gene (6 bases). This CDR3 region has 13 residues. The germline V gene encodes CDR1 MNHEY and CDR2 SVGAGI. V shed 11 bases and J shed 7 bases, with 18 bases lying between them. The CDR3, as DNA: TGTGCCCACGCCAGGGGTCCGCTTAATGAGCAGTTCTTC. This translates into CAHARGPLNEQFF.

V and J are TRBV29-1 and TRBJ2-1; unclear D gene. Trimming removed 7 bases at V and 5 bases at J, with 15 bases between. Per germline, CDR1 SQVTM and CDR2 ANQGSEA. This CDR3 is built from 13 residues. This CDR3 reads CSAGKLLNNEQFF. The DNA of the CDR3 is TGCAGCGCCGGAAAACTACTAAACAATGAGCAGTTCTTC.

The chain recombines TRBV29-1 with TRBJ2-3; D may be TRBD1 (6 bases). Germline V lookup: CDR1 SQVTM, CDR2 ANQGSEA. V was pared by 5 bases and J by 6 bases, with 18 bases between. CDR3 length: 14 residues. The CDR3 DNA follows: TGCAGCGTTCTCGGCAGGGGCCGAGTTGATACGCAGTATTTT. Translation: CSVLGRGRVDTQYF.

The genes are TRBV9 and TRBJ2-3, with TRBD2 matching 10 bases. V gave up 0 bases and J gave up 7 bases; unmatched junction bases: 5. The CDR3 has 15 residues. Looked up from germline, CDR1 is SGDLS and CDR2 is YYNGEE. The CDR3 protein is CASSVGQREGNTQYF. Here the CDR3 DNA reads TGTGCCAGCAGCGTAGGGCAGCGGGAGGGGAATACGCAGTATTTT.

This chain links TRBV27 with TRBJ2-1, with 10 bases lining up with TRBD2. The junction had 7 bases not matched to a gene; V was cut back by 0 bases and J by 8 bases. In germline, CDR1 is MNHEY, CDR2 SMNVEV (reference sequence). The CDR3 length is 16 residues. The CDR3 DNA follows: TGTGCCAGCAGTTTATCGTTCCTAGCGGGAGACCATGAGCAGTTCTTC. It encodes CASSLSFLAGDHEQFF.

The genes are TRBV28 and TRBJ1-5; D possibly corresponds to TRBD1 (6 bases). Trimming pared 2 bases from V and 2 bases from J, leaving 10 bases between. CDR3 length equals 15 residues. Germline assignment: CDR1 MDHEN and CDR2 SYDVKM. This CDR3 is CASSLRAGGNQPQHF. The CDR3 DNA is TGTGCCAGCAGTTTACGGGCAGGGGGCAATCAGCCCCAGCATTTT.

This clone has just a few counts. V gene TRBV6-1 combines with J gene TRBJ2-7; TRBD1 aligns across 10 bases. This CDR3 comprises 15 residues. V shed 8 bases, J shed 0 bases, and the junction held 7 bases outside the gene matches. Looked up from germline, CDR1 is MNHNS and CDR2 is SASEGT. The CDR3 region has the DNA TGTGCCAGCGGTTGGGACAGGGGTCCCTCCTACGAGCAGTACTTC. Residues: CASGWDRGPSYEQYF.